The clone carrying this T cell receptor (beta chain) is a singleton in its sample. Method: immunoSEQ multiplex PCR; TCRdb's copy keeps in-frame clones and lacks some. The repertoire holds roughly 68,000 clones, with 76% as singletons. V was clipped by 3 bases and J by 2 bases; unmatched bases: 6. Germline V gene lookup returns CDR1 SGHNT and CDR2 YYREEE (reference sequence). The length of the CDR3 is 16 residues. The data were obtained in a study of blood T cell repertoires in COVID-19. Followed over time, Seattle patients had been enrolled while infection was active. The chain recombines TRBV5-4 with TRBJ2-2; TRBD1 matches 8 bases. The sequence derives from a man in his sixties with COVID-19, enrolled during active disease. Sequencing was carried out using peripheral blood. CDR3 coding DNA: TGTGCCAGCAGCTCCCGGGACAGGATCAACACCGGGGAGCTGTTTTTT. Its translation is CASSSRDRINTGELFF.